Listed below are T cell receptor beta chains from one sample, sequenced in a study of control samples from healthy donors and cancer patients. Sequenced by immunoSEQ multiplex PCR; TCRdb stores in-frame clones only, minus some. This table holds roughly 140,000 clones, about 89% found once. The sequenced sample was blood. The receptors shown here come from a man aged 25 to 45 in good health. Both conserved end residues are part of each CDR3. Each record gives: D gene, V gene, clone size, J gene, CDR3 protein, CDR3 DNA. A D gene is named only where the DNA matches it firmly. Clone size appears in some rows only: once, few, many, or a class for an expanded clone.

D gene: -; V gene: TRBV9; clone size: -; J gene: TRBJ2-7; CDR3 protein: CASSQGRAYEQYF; CDR3 DNA: TGTGCCAGCAGCCAGGGTAGAGCCTACGAGCAGTACTTC
D gene: -; V gene: TRBV27; clone size: once; J gene: TRBJ2-7; CDR3 protein: CASSLKGVYEQYF; CDR3 DNA: TGTGCCAGCAGTTTAAAAGGGGTGTACGAGCAGTACTTC
D gene: -; V gene: TRBV5-5; clone size: -; J gene: TRBJ2-3; CDR3 protein: CASSFFPSTDTQYF; CDR3 DNA: TGTGCCAGCAGCTTCTTTCCGAGCACAGATACGCAGTATTTT
D gene: -; V gene: TRBV29-1; clone size: -; J gene: TRBJ1-1; CDR3 protein: CSVLLDLEAFF; CDR3 DNA: TGCAGCGTCCTTCTAGACTTAGAAGCTTTCTTT
D gene: -; V gene: TRBV6-2/TRBV6-3; clone size: once; J gene: TRBJ1-1; CDR3 protein: CASSYARSTEAFF; CDR3 DNA: TGTGCCAGCAGTTACGCACGGTCCACTGAAGCTTTCTTT
D gene: TRBD2; V gene: TRBV14; clone size: -; J gene: TRBJ2-5; CDR3 protein: CASSKSAGGGETQYF; CDR3 DNA: TGTGCCAGCAGCAAGAGCGCGGGAGGTGGGGAGACCCAGTACTTC
D gene: TRBD1; V gene: TRBV7-3; clone size: -; J gene: TRBJ2-6; CDR3 protein: CANSARRGPSGANVLTF; CDR3 DNA: TGTGCCAACAGCGCGCGCAGGGGGCCCTCTGGGGCCAACGTCCTGACTTTC
D gene: TRBD1; V gene: TRBV27; clone size: -; J gene: TRBJ2-7; CDR3 protein: CASSFQGAEQYF; CDR3 DNA: TGTGCCAGCAGTTTCCAGGGGGCCGAGCAGTACTTC
D gene: TRBD1; V gene: TRBV28; clone size: -; J gene: TRBJ1-1; CDR3 protein: CASSLPTTGGTEAFF; CDR3 DNA: TGTGCCAGCAGTTTACCAACCACAGGGGGCACTGAAGCTTTCTTT
D gene: TRBD1; V gene: TRBV24-1; clone size: -; J gene: TRBJ1-5; CDR3 protein: CATSDSLDRAFQPQHF; CDR3 DNA: TGTGCCACCAGTGATTCCCTGGACAGGGCTTTTCAGCCCCAGCATTTT
D gene: TRBD1; V gene: TRBV5-4; clone size: few; J gene: TRBJ1-1; CDR3 protein: CASSSIDRGLTEAFF; CDR3 DNA: TGTGCCAGCAGCTCTATCGACAGGGGTTTAACTGAAGCTTTCTTT
D gene: TRBD1; V gene: TRBV5-5; clone size: -; J gene: TRBJ1-1; CDR3 protein: CASSPDRATEAFF; CDR3 DNA: TGTGCCAGCAGCCCGGACAGGGCCACTGAAGCTTTCTTT
D gene: -; V gene: TRBV7-2; clone size: -; J gene: TRBJ1-2; CDR3 protein: CASSLGGERGYTF; CDR3 DNA: TGTGCCAGCAGCTTAGGTGGTGAACGAGGCTACACCTTC
D gene: TRBD1; V gene: TRBV15; clone size: once; J gene: TRBJ1-1; CDR3 protein: CATSRGDRPITEAFF; CDR3 DNA: TGTGCCACCAGCAGAGGGGACAGGCCGATCACTGAAGCTTTCTTT
D gene: -; V gene: TRBV11-3; clone size: -; J gene: TRBJ2-5; CDR3 protein: CASSLGSAGQETQYF; CDR3 DNA: TGTGCCAGCAGCTTAGGTTCGGCGGGCCAAGAGACCCAGTACTTC
D gene: -; V gene: TRBV5-1; clone size: -; J gene: TRBJ1-6; CDR3 protein: CASSLETPTYNSPLHF; CDR3 DNA: TGCGCCAGCAGCTTGGAGACTCCAACCTATAATTCACCCCTCCACTTT
D gene: TRBD2; V gene: TRBV27; clone size: -; J gene: TRBJ2-1; CDR3 protein: CASSLSSSGRAHEQFF; CDR3 DNA: TGTGCCAGCAGTTTATCGTCTAGCGGGAGGGCCCATGAGCAGTTCTTC
D gene: -; V gene: TRBV19; clone size: few; J gene: TRBJ2-7; CDR3 protein: CASNPEGFSYEQYF; CDR3 DNA: TGTGCCAGTAACCCTGAAGGTTTCTCCTACGAGCAGTACTTC
D gene: -; V gene: TRBV5-1; clone size: -; J gene: TRBJ1-5; CDR3 protein: CASSLAGDQPQHF; CDR3 DNA: TGCGCCAGCAGCTTGGCGGGGGATCAGCCCCAGCATTTT
D gene: -; V gene: TRBV7-2; clone size: -; J gene: TRBJ1-1; CDR3 protein: CASSLARVTEAFF; CDR3 DNA: TGTGCCAGCAGCTTAGCTAGGGTCACTGAAGCTTTCTTT
D gene: -; V gene: TRBV11-2; clone size: -; J gene: TRBJ2-7; CDR3 protein: CASSFPSSYEQYF; CDR3 DNA: TGTGCCAGCAGCTTTCCCTCCTCCTACGAGCAGTACTTC
D gene: -; V gene: TRBV24-1; clone size: -; J gene: TRBJ1-5; CDR3 protein: CATSDGNQPQHF; CDR3 DNA: TGTGCCACCAGTGATGGCAATCAGCCCCAGCATTTT
D gene: -; V gene: TRBV9; clone size: -; J gene: TRBJ2-7; CDR3 protein: CASSVATGSAGSYEQYF; CDR3 DNA: TGTGCCAGCAGCGTAGCTACGGGTAGTGCGGGGTCCTACGAGCAGTACTTC
D gene: -; V gene: TRBV13; clone size: once; J gene: TRBJ2-2; CDR3 protein: CASSLQGTGELFF; CDR3 DNA: TGTGCCAGCAGCTTACAGGGGACCGGGGAGCTGTTTTTT
D gene: TRBD1; V gene: TRBV19; clone size: -; J gene: TRBJ1-1; CDR3 protein: CASSMGTGGWNTEAFF; CDR3 DNA: TGTGCCAGTAGTATGGGGACAGGGGGTTGGAACACTGAAGCTTTCTTT
D gene: -; V gene: TRBV5-4; clone size: -; J gene: TRBJ2-1; CDR3 protein: CASSYRTRAGYNEQFF; CDR3 DNA: TGTGCCAGCAGCTATCGCACTAGAGCCGGCTACAATGAGCAGTTCTTC
D gene: -; V gene: TRBV12-5; clone size: -; J gene: TRBJ2-7; CDR3 protein: CASGLVNRYEQYF; CDR3 DNA: TGTGCTAGTGGTTTGGTAAATCGATACGAGCAGTACTTC
D gene: TRBD1; V gene: TRBV7-3; clone size: -; J gene: TRBJ1-6; CDR3 protein: CASSLKGTGYSPLHF; CDR3 DNA: TGTGCCAGCAGCTTAAAGGGGACAGGGTATTCACCCCTCCACTTT
D gene: -; V gene: TRBV5-4; clone size: -; J gene: TRBJ2-7; CDR3 protein: CASSWRGQSYEQYF; CDR3 DNA: TGTGCCAGCAGCTGGCGGGGACAGAGCTACGAGCAGTACTTC
D gene: TRBD1; V gene: TRBV19; clone size: -; J gene: TRBJ2-1; CDR3 protein: CASSRDRGYNEQFF; CDR3 DNA: TGTGCCAGTAGCCGGGACAGGGGTTACAATGAGCAGTTCTTC
D gene: -; V gene: TRBV19; clone size: -; J gene: TRBJ2-7; CDR3 protein: CASSLKQGDEQYF; CDR3 DNA: TGTGCCAGTAGCCTTAAACAGGGTGACGAGCAGTACTTC
D gene: -; V gene: TRBV5-4; clone size: few; J gene: TRBJ1-2; CDR3 protein: CASSATTRAPDGYTF; CDR3 DNA: TGTGCCAGCAGCGCTACAACTAGGGCCCCTGATGGCTACACCTTC
D gene: TRBD1; V gene: TRBV5-1; clone size: -; J gene: TRBJ1-4; CDR3 protein: CASSTRGENEKLFF; CDR3 DNA: TGCGCCAGCAGCACCAGGGGGGAAAATGAAAAACTGTTTTTT
D gene: TRBD1; V gene: TRBV7-3; clone size: -; J gene: TRBJ2-7; CDR3 protein: CASSLRAAGGYEQYF; CDR3 DNA: TGTGCCAGCAGCTTGAGGGCGGCAGGGGGCTACGAGCAGTACTTC
D gene: TRBD2; V gene: TRBV28; clone size: -; J gene: TRBJ2-1; CDR3 protein: CASSRGTSGSRNEQFF; CDR3 DNA: TGTGCCAGCAGTCGCGGGACTAGCGGGAGTCGCAATGAGCAGTTCTTC
D gene: -; V gene: TRBV12-3/TRBV12-4; clone size: once; J gene: TRBJ1-1; CDR3 protein: CASSLNRGTEAFF; CDR3 DNA: TGTGCCAGCAGTTTAAATAGGGGGACTGAAGCTTTCTTT
D gene: TRBD2; V gene: TRBV19; clone size: -; J gene: TRBJ2-1; CDR3 protein: CASSMGLAGTREQFF; CDR3 DNA: TGTGCCAGTAGTATGGGACTAGCGGGGACGCGTGAGCAGTTCTTC
D gene: -; V gene: TRBV6-4; clone size: -; J gene: TRBJ1-1; CDR3 protein: CASREQSNTEAFF; CDR3 DNA: TGTGCCAGCAGAGAACAGTCGAACACTGAAGCTTTCTTT
D gene: -; V gene: TRBV2; clone size: -; J gene: TRBJ1-1; CDR3 protein: CASSVSGVYTEAFF; CDR3 DNA: TGTGCCAGCAGTGTATCAGGGGTCTACACTGAAGCTTTCTTT
D gene: TRBD2; V gene: TRBV7-9; clone size: -; J gene: TRBJ2-3; CDR3 protein: CASSWGKLAGPLDTDTQYF; CDR3 DNA: TGTGCCAGCAGCTGGGGTAAACTAGCGGGGCCCCTTGACACAGATACGCAGTATTTT
D gene: TRBD2; V gene: TRBV6-5; clone size: -; J gene: TRBJ2-1; CDR3 protein: CASSTSGGYNEQFF; CDR3 DNA: TGTGCCAGCAGTACTAGCGGGGGTTACAATGAGCAGTTCTTC
D gene: -; V gene: TRBV11-1; clone size: -; J gene: TRBJ2-3; CDR3 protein: CASNPVSGGTDTQYF; CDR3 DNA: TGTGCCAGCAACCCGGTATCGGGGGGCACAGATACGCAGTATTTT
D gene: -; V gene: TRBV6-1; clone size: -; J gene: TRBJ2-7; CDR3 protein: CASSEAGGAGNYEQYF; CDR3 DNA: TGTGCCAGCAGTGAAGCTGGGGGCGCAGGGAACTACGAGCAGTACTTC
D gene: -; V gene: TRBV12-5; clone size: -; J gene: TRBJ2-3; CDR3 protein: CASGLVGAGGTDTQYF; CDR3 DNA: TGTGCTAGTGGTTTGGTAGGGGCAGGTGGCACAGATACGCAGTATTTT
D gene: -; V gene: TRBV7-9; clone size: -; J gene: TRBJ2-6; CDR3 protein: CASSPQGTGANVLTF; CDR3 DNA: TGTGCCAGCAGCCCCCAGGGTACAGGGGCCAACGTCCTGACTTTC
D gene: -; V gene: TRBV19; clone size: -; J gene: TRBJ1-6; CDR3 protein: CASSARDRRSPLHF; CDR3 DNA: TGTGCCAGTAGCGCCCGGGACCGGAGGTCACCCCTCCACTTT
D gene: -; V gene: TRBV13; clone size: once; J gene: TRBJ1-1; CDR3 protein: CASEVGGTEAFF; CDR3 DNA: TGTGCCAGCGAGGTCGGGGGCACTGAAGCTTTCTTT
D gene: -; V gene: TRBV18; clone size: -; J gene: TRBJ1-1; CDR3 protein: CASSSGRSNTEAFF; CDR3 DNA: TGTGCCAGCTCATCGGGGAGGTCGAACACTGAAGCTTTCTTT
D gene: -; V gene: TRBV19; clone size: -; J gene: TRBJ1-6; CDR3 protein: CASSDGRSNSPLHF; CDR3 DNA: TGTGCCAGTAGTGACGGACGGAGTAATTCACCCCTCCACTTT
D gene: -; V gene: TRBV12-3/TRBV12-4; clone size: -; J gene: TRBJ1-3; CDR3 protein: CASSFGGNTIYF; CDR3 DNA: TGTGCCAGCAGTTTCGGGGGAAACACCATATATTTT